The 10 T cell receptor beta chains reported below all come from one sample, sequenced in a study of T-cell reconstitution after alpha-beta-depleted transplantation in children. Using unique molecular identifiers, the investigators prepared the TCRbeta library. TCRdb reanalysed the PCR reads using MiXCR and keeps one entry per CDR3 protein. The sample lists tens of thousands of distinct CDR3 sequences, less than 6% seen once, with 30% to 35% in the top ten. Sequencing used PBMCs, mostly from graft donor cells, obtained 60 days after TCRalphabeta/CD19-depleted stem cell transplant. The receptors were sampled from a female patient between 2 and 15 years old who had a stem cell transplant for aplastic anemia, so the T cells may come from the graft donor.

This clonotype has ten or more counts. The V call is TRBV9, the J call TRBJ2-5; TRBD2 might be the D (6 bases). CDR3 length: 15 residues. Germline V gives CDR1 SGDLS, CDR2 YYNGEE. The V end lost 0 bases, the J end lost 4 bases, and 13 bases lay between the germline ends. The DNA for the CDR3 is TGTGCCAGCAGCGTAGGTCCAAGGGGAGGAGAGACCCAGTACTTC. It specifies CASSVGPRGGETQYF.

This clonotype was found many times. The chain uses TRBV9 and TRBJ2-1; unclear D gene. The CDR3 covers 13 residues. V was trimmed by 1 base and J by 4 bases, leaving 6 bases between them. Germline V lookup: CDR1 SGDLS, CDR2 YYNGEE. The CDR3 region is CASSVQQYNEQFF. In DNA, the CDR3 is TGTGCCAGCAGCGTACAACAGTACAATGAGCAGTTCTTC.

This clonotype has more than one count but fewer than ten. V gene TRBV7-2 combines with J gene TRBJ1-2, with D unresolved. The CDR3 covers 13 residues. Germline CDR1 and CDR2: SGHTA and FQGNSA. V gave up 1 base and J gave up 8 bases, with 11 bases separating them. The chain's CDR3 is CASSLGGFNGYTF. As DNA, the CDR3 is TGTGCCAGCAGCTTAGGAGGGTTTAACGGCTACACCTTC.

The sample holds many counts of this clonotype. This chain's CDR3 is CASSFRQLGELFF. CDR3 DNA: TGTGCCAGCAGTTTCCGACAGCTCGGGGAGCTGTTTTTT. The rearrangement uses TRBV12-3 or TRBV12-4 and TRBJ2-2; possibly TRBD1 for D (5 bases). CDR3 length: 13 amino acids. V was trimmed by 3 bases and J by 7 bases, leaving 9 bases between them.

Ten or more counts support this clonotype. The chain recombines TRBV2 with TRBJ2-7; no clear D gene. V was clipped by 4 bases and J by 3 bases, with 4 bases between them. The CDR3 extends over 11 amino acids. Germline V gene lookup returns CDR1 SNHLY and CDR2 FYNNEI. CDR3 nucleotide sequence: TGTGCCAGCAGTGCTAGCTACGAGCAGTACTTC. Translation gives CASSASYEQYF.

There are a few counts of this clonotype. V usage is TRBV18 and J usage is TRBJ2-7; possible D gene TRBD2, 5 bases. Per germline, CDR1 KGHSH and CDR2 LQKENI. The CDR3 contains 15 residues. Trimming took 2 bases from V and 0 from J, leaving 11 bases between them. Here the CDR3 reads CASSPYGSGSYEQYF. Here the CDR3 DNA reads TGTGCCAGCTCACCATACGGAAGCGGCTCCTACGAGCAGTACTTC.

This clonotype was observed many times. V and J are TRBV5-1 and TRBJ2-7; tentative D call: TRBD1 (5 bases). The germline V gene encodes CDR1 SGHRS and CDR2 YFSETQ. The length of the CDR3 is 15 residues. Deletions cut 3 bases from V and 0 bases from J, with 13 bases between. This chain's CDR3 is CASSYLGRSSYEQYF. The CDR3 DNA sequence: TGCGCCAGCAGCTACCTGGGGCGGAGCTCCTACGAGCAGTACTTC.

This clonotype occurred many times. J is TRBJ2-2 and V is TRBV7-3; possible D gene TRBD1, 6 bases. The V and J ends lost 6 bases and 1 base respectively, with 9 bases between them. The CDR3 runs 14 residues. Looked up from germline, CDR1 is SGHTA and CDR2 is FQGTGA. The CDR3 bases are TGTGCCAGCAGACTACAGGGGAACACCGGGGAGCTGTTTTTT. It codes for CASRLQGNTGELFF.

This clonotype was seen at least ten times. The V call is TRBV5-1, the J call TRBJ2-3; D ambiguous. Germline V gives CDR1 SGHRS, CDR2 YFSETQ. This CDR3 is built from 14 residues. V lost 0 bases, J lost 4 bases, and 9 bases lay in between. The CDR3 is CASSLVQAADTQYF. The CDR3 region has the DNA TGCGCCAGCAGCTTGGTTCAGGCAGCAGATACGCAGTATTTT.

Many counts were recorded for this clonotype. V usage is TRBV20-1 and J usage is TRBJ2-3; 7 nucleotides line up with TRBD1. The trim removed 2 bases at V and 1 base at J, leaving 3 bases unmatched. The germline V gene encodes CDR1 DFQATT and CDR2 SNEGSKA (reference sequence). The CDR3 totals 14 residues. CDR3 in DNA: TGCAGTGCTAGATGGGACAGACGCACAGATACGCAGTATTTT. Translation: CSARWDRRTDTQYF.